Presented here are 12 T cell receptor beta chains from one specimen sequenced in a study of regulatory T cells in long-lasting Graves disease. Combining iRepertoire HTBI primers with Arm-PCR of CDR3 regions, the authors built TCR beta libraries. TCRdb re-derived calls from the multiplex PCR reads in MiXCR, one entry per CDR3 protein. The data show about 540,000 distinct CDR3 sequences, with roughly 13% seen just once and 10% held by the top ten. The time point is: newly diagnosed GD, antithyroid drugs for less than 3 months. RNA from PBMCs was the source of the TCR library. A further study also used this sample, focusing on T cells in Graves' hyperthyroidism and ophthalmopathy.

Sequenced material: peripheral blood mononuclear cells (PBMCs), taken at new diagnosis, from a patient treated with antithyroid drugs. Receptor source: a man between 25 and 39 years old with Graves disease.

Only a few counts were recorded for this clonotype. The V call is TRBV10-3, the J call TRBJ1-1; D is unresolved. Germline V gene sequence: CDR1 ENHRY, CDR2 SYGVKD. Trimming left V 0 bases short and J 2 bases short, with 7 bases between. The CDR3 is 14 residues long. CDR3 loop: CAISESIANTEAFF. For the CDR3, the DNA is TGTGCCATCAGTGAGTCGATAGCTAACACTGAAGCTTTCTTT.

This clonotype was observed many times. V usage is TRBV20-1 and J usage is TRBJ1-5, with D tentatively TRBD1 (5 bases). Between the trimmed V and J ends, which lost 2 bases and 2 bases, there was a span of 13 bases. The CDR3 sequence is 15 residues long. The germline V gene has CDR1 DFQATT and CDR2 SNEGSKA (reference sequence). The CDR3 DNA is TGCAGTGCTAGATTAGGGACGTCGGGCAATCAGCCCCAGCATTTT. It codes for CSARLGTSGNQPQHF.

This clonotype showed up many times. V and J are TRBV29-1 and TRBJ2-2, with 12 nucleotides matching TRBD2. The CDR3 is 15 residues long. After removal of 6 bases from V and 8 bases from J, the junction contained 10 bases not matched to a gene. Germline values: CDR1 SQVTM, CDR2 ANQGSEA. CDR3: CSVMRLAGETGELFF. CDR3 nucleotide sequence: TGCAGCGTCATGAGACTAGCGGGAGAAACAGGGGAGCTGTTTTTT.

This clonotype was recorded many times. The chain uses TRBV20-1 and TRBJ2-5, with D possibly matching TRBD2 (6 bases). The CDR3 loop spans 16 amino acids. The germline CDR1 and CDR2 sequences are DFQATT and SNEGSKA (reference sequence). V was shortened by 7 bases and J by 2 bases, with 23 bases between the two germline ends. CDR3 region: CSGTDSRLASQETQYF. The DNA for the CDR3 is TGCAGTGGCACAGACAGTCGGCTAGCGTCACAAGAGACCCAGTACTTC.

This clonotype showed up many times. The chain couples TRBV29-1 to TRBJ2-7; D ambiguous. The V and J ends lost 4 bases and 7 bases respectively, with 14 bases between them. The CDR3 loop spans 12 amino acids. Germline assignment: CDR1 SQVTM and CDR2 ANQGSEA. CDR3 loop: CSVGRAPREQYF. The CDR3, as DNA: TGCAGCGTTGGTCGGGCTCCGAGGGAGCAGTACTTC.

This clonotype was recorded at least ten times. The V and J genes are TRBV20-1 and TRBJ2-5; D perhaps matches TRBD1 (5 bases). V was trimmed by 5 bases and J by 4 bases, leaving 14 bases between them. Germline V gene lookup returns CDR1 DFQATT and CDR2 SNEGSKA (reference sequence). The CDR3 totals 13 residues. CDR3 amino acids: CSALPGIRETQYF. The CDR3 nucleotides are TGCAGTGCTTTACCAGGGATACGAGAGACCCAGTACTTC.

This rearrangement joins TRBV10-3 to TRBJ2-5, with D possibly being TRBD2 (5 bases). The V end lost 1 base, the J end lost 3 bases, and 6 bases lay between the germline ends. The length of the CDR3 is 13 residues. CDR1 and CDR2 (germline): ENHRY, SYGVKD. CDR3 loop: CAISEWGEETQYF. In nucleotides, the CDR3 is TGTGCCATCAGTGAGTGGGGAGAAGAGACCCAGTACTTC.

The chain uses TRBV19 and TRBJ1-2; D not certain. The CDR3 sequence is 13 residues long. Germline CDR1 LNHDA, CDR2 SQIVND (reference sequence). V gave up 7 bases and J gave up 2 bases, with 11 bases separating them. The CDR3 nucleotides are TGTGCCAGTACCTGGACGGGGAACTATGGCTACACCTTC. It codes for CASTWTGNYGYTF. Supplemented by reference TRBV19 and TRBJ1-2, the full variable domain reads DGGITQSPKYLFRKEGQNVTLSCEQNLNHDAMYWYRQDPGQGLRLIYYSQIVNDFQKGDIAEGYSVSREKKESFPLTVTSAQKNPTAFYLCASTWTGNYGYTFGSGTRLTVV.

This clonotype was observed many times. The chain combines TRBV27 with TRBJ2-3, with a possible D match to TRBD2 (6 bases). Trimming stripped 3 bases from V and 2 bases from J, with 9 bases between. From germline, CDR1 is MNHEY and CDR2 SMNVEV (reference sequence). This CDR3 has 14 amino acids. The CDR3 region is CASSLEGVTDTQYF. The CDR3 DNA reads as TGTGCCAGCAGTTTGGAGGGTGTCACAGATACGCAGTATTTT.

This clonotype turned up a few times. Being one base from a much bigger clone, this may be a read error. The chain links TRBV2 to TRBJ2-1; 9 bases agree with TRBD2. Germline assignment: CDR1 SNHLY and CDR2 FYNNEI. The CDR3 has 18 residues. The CDR3 is CASGDRLGPSGTYNEQFF. The CDR3 nucleotides are TGTGCCAGCGGTGACCGCCTGGGCCCTAGCGGGACCTACAATGAGCAGTTCTTC. Combining the CDR3 with reference TRBV2 and TRBJ2-1 gives the whole variable domain EPEVTQTPSHQVTQMGQEVILRCVPISNHLYFYWYRQILGQKVEFLVSFYNNEISEKSEIFDDQFSVERPDGSNFTLKIRSTKLEDSAMYFCASGDRLGPSGTYNEQFFGPGTRLTVL.

The chain is built from TRBV5-4 and TRBJ1-4; no clear D gene. The CDR3 has 15 amino acids. From germline, CDR1 is SGHNT and CDR2 YYREEE (reference sequence). V was clipped by 2 bases and J by 8 bases, with 16 bases between them. DNA of the CDR3: TGTGCCAGCAGCTTCCCTGGCCCAGGAGGCGAAAAACTGTTTTTT. This translates into CASSFPGPGGEKLFF.

This clonotype showed up many times. The chain carries TRBV24-1 and TRBJ2-5; unclear D gene. Germline V gene sequence: CDR1 KGHDR, CDR2 SFDVKD. Trimming took off 3 bases at V and 5 bases at J, with 6 bases between the two ends. The CDR3 covers 12 residues. The chain's CDR3 is CATSDTPETQYF. As DNA, the CDR3 is TGTGCCACCAGTGATACGCCGGAGACCCAGTACTTC.